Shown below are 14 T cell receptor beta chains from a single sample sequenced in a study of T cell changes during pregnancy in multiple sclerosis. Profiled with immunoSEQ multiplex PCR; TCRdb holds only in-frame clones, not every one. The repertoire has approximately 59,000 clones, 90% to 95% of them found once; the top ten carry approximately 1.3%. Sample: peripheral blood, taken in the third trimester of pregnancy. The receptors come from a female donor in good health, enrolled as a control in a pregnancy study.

CDR3 DNA sequence: TGTGCCAGCAGCCAACGCGACAGGGGAGAGACCCAGTACTTC. Its translation: CASSQRDRGETQYF. The chain joins TRBV14 to TRBJ2-5, with TRBD1 matching 8 bases. The CDR3 spans 14 residues. J was trimmed by 4 bases and V by 2 bases; bases with no gene match: 3. The germline V gene encodes CDR1 SGHDN and CDR2 FVKESK.

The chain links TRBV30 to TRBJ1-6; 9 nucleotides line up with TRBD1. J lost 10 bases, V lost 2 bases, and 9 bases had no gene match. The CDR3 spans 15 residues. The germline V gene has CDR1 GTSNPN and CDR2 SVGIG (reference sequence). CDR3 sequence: CAWSPPGQGRSPLHF. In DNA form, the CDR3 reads TGTGCCTGGAGTCCCCCGGGACAGGGAAGGTCACCCCTCCACTTT.

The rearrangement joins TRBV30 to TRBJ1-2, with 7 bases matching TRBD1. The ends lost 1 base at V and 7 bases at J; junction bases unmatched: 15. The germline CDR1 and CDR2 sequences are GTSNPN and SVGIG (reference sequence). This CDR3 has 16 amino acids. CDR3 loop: CAWSGLRVSPGGGYTF. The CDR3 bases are TGTGCCTGGAGTGGACTTCGGGTATCTCCAGGGGGTGGCTACACCTTC.

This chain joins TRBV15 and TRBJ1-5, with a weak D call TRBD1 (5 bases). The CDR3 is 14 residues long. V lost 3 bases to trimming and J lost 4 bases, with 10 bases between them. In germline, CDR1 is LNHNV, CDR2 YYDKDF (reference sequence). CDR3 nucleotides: TGTGCCACCAGCAGGGCTCGGGGGAATCAGCCCCAGCATTTT. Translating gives CATSRARGNQPQHF.

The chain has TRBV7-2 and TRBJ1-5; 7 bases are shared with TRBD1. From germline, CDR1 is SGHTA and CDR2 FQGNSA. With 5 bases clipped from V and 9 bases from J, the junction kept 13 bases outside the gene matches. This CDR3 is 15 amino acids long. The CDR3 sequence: CASSPKGGGIRPQHF. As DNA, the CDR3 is TGTGCCAGCAGCCCGAAAGGAGGGGGCATCAGGCCCCAGCATTTT.

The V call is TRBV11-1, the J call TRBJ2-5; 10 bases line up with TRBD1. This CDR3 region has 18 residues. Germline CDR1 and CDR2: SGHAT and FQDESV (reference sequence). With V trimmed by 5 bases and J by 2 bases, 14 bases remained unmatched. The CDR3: CASSDSGTGVSGQETQYF. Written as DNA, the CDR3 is TGTGCCAGCAGCGACTCCGGGACAGGGGTTTCGGGTCAAGAGACCCAGTACTTC.

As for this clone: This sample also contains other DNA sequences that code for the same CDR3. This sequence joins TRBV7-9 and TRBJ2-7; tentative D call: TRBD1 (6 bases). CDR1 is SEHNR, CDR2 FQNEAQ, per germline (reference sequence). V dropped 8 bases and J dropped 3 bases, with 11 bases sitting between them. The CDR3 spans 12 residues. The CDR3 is CASSLQGYEQYF. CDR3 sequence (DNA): TGTGCCAGCTCCTTACAGGGCTACGAGCAGTACTTC.

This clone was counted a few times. The CDR3 sequence is CASTGESSYNSPLHF. CDR3 DNA: TGTGCCAGTACTGGTGAGAGCTCCTATAATTCACCCCTCCACTTT. The J gene is TRBJ1-6, the V gene TRBV19; D is undetermined. Germline V gene data show CDR1 as LNHDA and CDR2 as SQIVND (reference sequence). Deletions cut 7 bases from V and 0 bases from J, with 10 bases between. CDR3 length: 15 residues.

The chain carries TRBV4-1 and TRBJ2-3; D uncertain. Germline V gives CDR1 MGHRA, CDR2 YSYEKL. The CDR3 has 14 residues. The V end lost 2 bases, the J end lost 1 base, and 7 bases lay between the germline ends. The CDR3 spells CASSQISGTDTQYF. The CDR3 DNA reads TGCGCCAGCAGCCAAATTTCGGGCACAGATACGCAGTATTTT.

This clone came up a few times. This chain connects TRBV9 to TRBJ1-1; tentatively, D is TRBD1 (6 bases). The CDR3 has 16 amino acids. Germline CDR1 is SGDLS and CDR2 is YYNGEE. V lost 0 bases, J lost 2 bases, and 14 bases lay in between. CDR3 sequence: CASSVDVSQGNTEAFF. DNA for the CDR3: TGTGCCAGCAGCGTAGATGTGTCACAGGGAAACACTGAAGCTTTCTTT. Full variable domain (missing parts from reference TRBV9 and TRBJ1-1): DSGVTQTPKHLITATGQRVTLRCSPRSGDLSVYWYQQSLDQGLQFLIQYYNGEERAKGNILERFSAQQFPDLHSELNLSSLELGDSALYFCASSVDVSQGNTEAFFGQGTRLTVV.

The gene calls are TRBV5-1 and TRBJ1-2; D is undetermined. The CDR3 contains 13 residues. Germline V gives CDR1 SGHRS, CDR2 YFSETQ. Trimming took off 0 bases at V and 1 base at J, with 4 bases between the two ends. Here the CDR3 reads CASSLDSNYGYTF. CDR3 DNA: TGCGCCAGCAGCTTGGACAGTAACTATGGCTACACCTTC.

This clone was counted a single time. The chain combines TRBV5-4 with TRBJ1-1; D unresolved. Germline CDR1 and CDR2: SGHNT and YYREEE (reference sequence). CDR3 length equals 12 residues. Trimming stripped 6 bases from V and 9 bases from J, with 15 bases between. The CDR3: CASISSSLQAFF. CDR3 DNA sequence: TGTGCCAGCATCTCTTCATCACTACAAGCTTTCTTT.

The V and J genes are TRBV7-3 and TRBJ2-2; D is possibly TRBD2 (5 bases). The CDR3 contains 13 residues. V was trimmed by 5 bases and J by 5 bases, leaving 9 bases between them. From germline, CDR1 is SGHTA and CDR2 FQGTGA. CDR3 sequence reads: CASSPEGTGELFF. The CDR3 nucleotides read TGTGCCAGCAGCCCCGAGGGAACCGGGGAGCTGTTTTTT.

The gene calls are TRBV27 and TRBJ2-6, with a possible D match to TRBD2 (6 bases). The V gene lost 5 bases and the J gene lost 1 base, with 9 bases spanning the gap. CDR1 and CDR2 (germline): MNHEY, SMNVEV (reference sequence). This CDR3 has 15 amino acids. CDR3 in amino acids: CASSVGGSGANVLTF. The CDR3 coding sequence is TGTGCCAGCAGTGTCGGGGGTTCTGGGGCCAACGTCCTGACTTTC.